The 18 T cell receptor beta chains listed next were all sequenced from one sample in a study of T cell responses to AZD1222 COVID-19 vaccine. Clones were sequenced by immunoSEQ multiplex PCR, and TCRdb holds only the in-frame ones, with some missing. The sample records 110,000 or so clones, approximately 88% being singletons. Sequencing used peripheral blood, obtained 28 days after the second AZD1222 dose. The receptors here all came from an adult who received the AZD1222 COVID-19 vaccine.

The J gene is TRBJ1-6, the V gene TRBV19; 8 positions agree with TRBD1. The CDR3 is 15 amino acids. Germline lookup yields CDR1 LNHDA and CDR2 SQIVND (reference sequence). Losses at the gene ends were 8 bases for V and 6 bases for J; bases not matched to a gene: 9. CDR3 region: CASWEGTGVNSPLHF. CDR3 in DNA: TGTGCCAGTTGGGAGGGGACAGGAGTTAATTCACCCCTCCACTTT.

This chain joins TRBV9 and TRBJ2-1; the D gene is possibly TRBD2 (6 bases). CDR3 length: 16 amino acids. V lost 3 bases, J lost 5 bases, and 18 bases lay in between. CDR1 and CDR2 from the germline V gene are SGDLS and YYNGEE. This CDR3 reads CASSARRGKGHNEQFF. CDR3 coding DNA: TGTGCCAGCAGCGCCCGGAGGGGTAAGGGACACAATGAGCAGTTCTTC.

This clone was seen a handful of times. The chain carries TRBV12-3 or TRBV12-4 and TRBJ1-1, with unresolved D. The V gene lost 7 bases and the J gene lost 1 base, with 10 bases spanning the gap. The CDR3 loop spans 13 amino acids. CDR3 protein: CASNREANTEAFF. The CDR3, as DNA: TGTGCCAGCAACCGTGAGGCGAACACTGAAGCTTTCTTT.

J is TRBJ1-1 and V is TRBV10-3; the D is unclear. The germline V and J ends were trimmed by 6 bases and 2 bases, with 10 bases remaining between them. The germline gives CDR1 ENHRY, CDR2 SYGVKD. The CDR3 runs to 13 residues. CDR3: CAISTAANTEAFF. For the CDR3, the DNA is TGTGCCATCAGCACAGCAGCAAACACTGAAGCTTTCTTT.

A single count supports this clone. The rearrangement links TRBV13 to TRBJ1-3; no definite D call. The CDR3 is 14 residues long. The V gene lost 5 bases and the J gene lost 0 bases, with 8 bases spanning the gap. Germline lookup yields CDR1 PRHDT and CDR2 FYEKMQ (reference sequence). The CDR3 protein is CASSPVNSGNTIYF. Here the CDR3 DNA reads TGTGCCAGCAGCCCAGTCAACTCTGGAAACACCATATATTTT.

This chain links TRBV4-2 with TRBJ1-4; D gene unclear. The CDR3 is made up of 14 amino acids. Deletions cut 1 base from V and 4 bases from J, with 7 bases between. Germline CDR1 and CDR2: LGHNA and YNFKEQ. The chain's CDR3 is CASSQVADNEKLFF. The CDR3 DNA sequence: TGTGCCAGCAGCCAAGTGGCAGATAATGAAAAACTGTTTTTT.

The chain employs TRBV18 and TRBJ1-5; 12 positions match TRBD1. The V segment lost 3 bases and the J segment 4 bases; nucleotides outside the gene matches: 4. CDR3 size: 16 residues. CDR1 is KGHSH, CDR2 LQKENI, per germline. The CDR3 nucleotides read TGTGCCAGCTCACCGACGGGACAGGGGGCAAATCAGCCCCAGCATTTT. Translation gives CASSPTGQGANQPQHF.

The chain joins TRBV4-1 to TRBJ2-7, with D unresolved. CDR1 MGHRA and CDR2 YSYEKL come from the germline V gene. V was cut by 1 base and J by 4 bases, with 8 bases left in between. The CDR3 extends over 13 amino acids. CDR3 in amino acids: CASSQGIQYEQYF. The CDR3 nucleotides read TGCGCCAGCAGCCAAGGAATCCAGTACGAGCAGTACTTC.

The chain has TRBV7-8 and TRBJ2-7, with TRBD1 matching over 7 bases. This CDR3 comprises 14 residues. Germline loops: CDR1 SGHVS, CDR2 FQNEAQ. With 4 bases clipped from V and 2 bases from J, the junction kept 5 bases outside the gene matches. This CDR3 reads CASSSSGTAYEQYF. The CDR3 DNA follows: TGTGCCAGCAGCTCATCCGGGACAGCCTACGAGCAGTACTTC.

The chain uses TRBV25-1 and TRBJ2-5, with 10 bases fitting TRBD2. The J segment lost 2 bases and the V segment lost 6 bases, leaving 6 bases of the junction unmatched. Germline-derived CDR1 and CDR2 are MGHDK and SYGVNS. The CDR3 covers 15 residues. The CDR3, as DNA: TGTGCCAGCAGGACTCGGACTAGCGGACAAGAGACCCAGTACTTC. This codes for CASRTRTSGQETQYF.

The rearrangement joins TRBV28 to TRBJ1-6; no clear D gene. Germline CDR1 and CDR2: MDHEN and SYDVKM. V lost 7 bases and J 2 bases, leaving 15 bases between the germline ends. The length of the CDR3 is 16 residues. Written as DNA, the CDR3 is TGTGCCAGCACTACCACTGGGATAACCTATAATTCACCCCTCCACTTT. It specifies CASTTTGITYNSPLHF.

The CDR3 sequence: CASSSTGIGTEAFF. DNA of the CDR3: TGTGCCAGCAGTTCCACAGGGATCGGAACTGAAGCTTTCTTT. J is TRBJ1-1 and V is TRBV6-5; a weak D match, TRBD1 (6 bases). Trimming left V 4 bases short and J 5 bases short, with 14 bases between. The V gene's germline CDR1 is MNHEY and CDR2 SVGAGI. The CDR3 length is 14 residues.

The genes are TRBV10-3 and TRBJ1-5; 10 bases match TRBD1. V was pared by 5 bases and J by 6 bases, with 7 bases of the junction left unmatched. The germline V gene has CDR1 ENHRY and CDR2 SYGVKD. The CDR3 consists of 15 residues. CDR3 DNA: TGTGCCATCAGTACCGGGACAGGGGAGTTTCAGCCCCAGCATTTT. The encoded protein is CAISTGTGEFQPQHF.

This chain joins TRBV12-3 or TRBV12-4 and TRBJ2-3; D perhaps matches TRBD1 (6 bases). The CDR3 has 12 residues. Trimming took off 9 bases at V and 5 bases at J, with 12 bases between the two ends. The CDR3, as DNA: TGTGCCAGTGTTTCAGGGGTAGATACGCAGTATTTT. This sequence encodes CASVSGVDTQYF.

J is TRBJ1-5 and V is TRBV28; the D is unclear. The CDR3 has 14 amino acids. The germline V and J ends were trimmed by 7 bases and 1 base, with 11 bases remaining between them. Per the germline V gene, CDR1 is MDHEN and CDR2 is SYDVKM. In DNA form, the CDR3 reads TGTGCCAGCACTCTAGGAGGGAGCAATCAGCCCCAGCATTTT. It codes for CASTLGGSNQPQHF. Complete variable domain (other parts from reference TRBV28 and TRBJ1-5): DVKVTQSSRYLVKRTGEKVFLECVQDMDHENMFWYRQDPGLGLRLIYFSYDVKMKEKGDIPEGYSVSREKKERFSLILESASTNQTSMYLCASTLGGSNQPQHFGDGTRLSIL.

The table lists this clone with a few counts. The V and J genes are TRBV29-1 and TRBJ1-2, with D unresolved. Trimming took off 4 bases at V and 3 bases at J, with 12 bases between the two ends. The CDR3 is 13 residues long. Germline CDR1 is SQVTM and CDR2 is ANQGSEA. CDR3 bases: TGCAGCGTTGTGGATCCCTCCGACTATGGCTACACCTTC. It translates to CSVVDPSDYGYTF.

This clone was counted a few times. The chain links TRBV28 to TRBJ1-2, with TRBD1 as a possible D gene (6 bases). The CDR3 extends over 12 amino acids. Germline values: CDR1 MDHEN, CDR2 SYDVKM. Trimming left V 6 bases short and J 8 bases short, with 13 bases between. In DNA form, the CDR3 reads TGTGCCAGCAGGCTCGGGGGCATAGGCTACACCTTC. Its protein is CASRLGGIGYTF.

The chain joins TRBV5-6 to TRBJ2-3; 8 bases match TRBD2. This CDR3 contains 15 residues. V shed 0 bases, J shed 6 bases, and the junction held 6 bases outside the gene matches. Germline CDR1 and CDR2: SGHDT and YYEEEE. In nucleotides, the CDR3 is TGTGCCAGCAGCTTGGTCTCGGGGGGGTCCGATACGCAGTATTTT. Residues: CASSLVSGGSDTQYF.